This TCR beta chain is drawn from a study of identifying expanded T cells in peripheral blood. The data were produced by immunoSEQ multiplex PCR, yet TCRdb's version contains in-frame clones alone and is incomplete. Found here are around 81,000 clones, roughly 85% of them singletons; the top ten hold 3.5% to 5%. Broader study findings: Over about two and four weeks, about 15 and 19 clones changed, versus around 1.2 between replicates.

This clone was detected a few times. Its antigen remains unknown. The sequencing input was blood. This receptor was identified in a person aged 18-70 years in good health.

The CDR3: CASSLVAGTGNTGELFF. The CDR3 DNA follows: TGTGCCAGCAGCTTAGTAGCGGGGACAGGGAATACCGGGGAGCTGTTTTTT. V gene TRBV7-2 combines with J gene TRBJ2-2; maybe TRBD1 (9 bases). V gave up 1 base and J gave up 5 bases, with 17 bases separating them. The CDR3 runs 17 residues. Germline assignment: CDR1 SGHTA and CDR2 FQGNSA.